This is a list of T cell receptor beta chains from one sample in a study of OX40 agonist ivuxolimab in advanced cancers. The table came from immunoSEQ multiplex PCR; TCRdb's copy has only in-frame clones and leaves some out. The profile shows about 91,000 clones, around 83% of them singletons. Sequencing used CD4+ or CD8+ T cells sorted from blood, obtained in a trial of the OX40 agonist ivuxolimab. The receptors originated from an adult with an advanced solid tumor such as melanoma, head and neck, liver or kidney cancer. Both conserved end residues are part of each CDR3. The D gene is left open where the match is weak. The size field is filled for only some rows; it gives once, few, many or a size class.

D: .; V: TRBV5-1; size: .; J: TRBJ2-7; CDR3: CASSPGDPALYYEQYF; DNA: TGCGCCAGCAGCCCCGGGGACCCCGCTTTATACTACGAGCAGTACTTC
D: TRBD2; V: TRBV28; size: .; J: TRBJ2-7; CDR3: CASLRRGSSYEQYF; DNA: TGTGCCAGTCTACGGCGGGGGAGCTCCTACGAGCAGTACTTC
D: .; V: TRBV5-6; size: .; J: TRBJ1-1; CDR3: CASSGGTMNTEAFF; DNA: TGTGCCAGCAGCGGGGGGACAATGAACACTGAAGCTTTCTTT
D: TRBD1; V: TRBV18; size: .; J: TRBJ1-4; CDR3: CASSPQLTGGNEKLFF; DNA: TGTGCCAGCTCACCGCAGTTGACAGGGGGTAATGAAAAACTGTTTTTT
D: .; V: TRBV7-3; size: .; J: TRBJ2-5; CDR3: CASSSQVGETQYF; DNA: TGTGCCAGCAGCTCCCAAGTAGGGGAGACCCAGTACTTC
D: .; V: TRBV4-2; size: .; J: TRBJ1-1; CDR3: CASSQAQGKNTEAFF; DNA: TGTGCCAGCAGCCAAGCTCAGGGGAAGAACACTGAAGCTTTCTTT
D: .; V: TRBV2; size: .; J: TRBJ1-1; CDR3: CASAITWGTEAFF; DNA: TGTGCCAGTGCTATTACCTGGGGCACTGAAGCTTTCTTT
D: TRBD2; V: TRBV19; size: .; J: TRBJ2-7; CDR3: CASSIGGGYEQYF; DNA: TGTGCCAGTAGTATAGGCGGGGGTTACGAGCAGTACTTC
D: TRBD1; V: TRBV28; size: .; J: TRBJ2-1; CDR3: CASIDRTGRSYNEQFF; DNA: TGTGCCAGCATAGACCGGACAGGGCGATCCTACAATGAGCAGTTCTTC
D: TRBD2; V: TRBV6-1; size: once; J: TRBJ2-5; CDR3: CASRNSGGEETQYF; DNA: TGTGCCAGCAGAAACAGCGGGGGGGAAGAGACCCAGTACTTC
D: TRBD2; V: TRBV7-3; size: .; J: TRBJ2-5; CDR3: CASSPGLAGRGETQYF; DNA: TGTGCCAGCAGCCCGGGACTAGCGGGGAGGGGCGAGACCCAGTACTTC
D: TRBD1; V: TRBV7-3; size: .; J: TRBJ2-1; CDR3: CASSVQGAQFF; DNA: TGTGCCAGCAGCGTACAGGGGGCCCAGTTCTTC
D: .; V: TRBV5-4; size: .; J: TRBJ1-4; CDR3: CASRSGISEKLFF; DNA: TGTGCCAGCAGATCGGGCATAAGCGAAAAACTGTTTTTT
D: .; V: TRBV7-6; size: .; J: TRBJ2-3; CDR3: CASSSLGGKHTTSTDTQYF; DNA: TGTGCCAGCAGCTCGCTTGGGGGGAAGCATACCACTAGCACAGATACGCAGTATTTT
D: .; V: TRBV14; size: .; J: TRBJ1-2; CDR3: CASSQVPGTAFYGYTF; DNA: TGTGCCAGCAGCCAAGTCCCCGGGACTGCCTTTTATGGCTACACCTTC
D: TRBD2; V: TRBV5-4; size: .; J: TRBJ2-5; CDR3: CASTVNIAGARETQYF; DNA: TGTGCCAGCACAGTTAACATAGCGGGAGCTCGAGAGACCCAGTACTTC
D: .; V: TRBV18; size: few; J: TRBJ2-1; CDR3: CASSPPARGVFNEQFF; DNA: TGTGCCAGCTCACCTCCGGCTAGGGGGGTTTTCAATGAGCAGTTCTTC
D: TRBD1; V: TRBV5-1; size: once; J: TRBJ1-3; CDR3: CASSLARTGALGNTIYF; DNA: TGCGCCAGCAGCTTGGCCAGGACAGGGGCGCTCGGAAACACCATATATTTT
D: .; V: TRBV7-2; size: few; J: TRBJ1-1; CDR3: CASSLALGDTEAFF; DNA: TGTGCCAGCAGCTTAGCGTTGGGGGACACTGAAGCTTTCTTT
D: .; V: TRBV18; size: few; J: TRBJ2-4; CDR3: CASSPPSLAKNIQYF; DNA: TGTGCCAGCTCACCCCCTTCCTTAGCCAAAAACATTCAGTACTTC
D: .; V: TRBV28; size: .; J: TRBJ1-2; CDR3: CASSLRTPGYTF; DNA: TGTGCCAGCAGCCTCCGGACACCTGGCTACACCTTC
D: .; V: TRBV5-5; size: .; J: TRBJ1-1; CDR3: CASSFFYGMNTEAFF; DNA: TGTGCCAGCAGCTTTTTCTATGGGATGAACACTGAAGCTTTCTTT
D: .; V: TRBV7-6; size: .; J: TRBJ2-5; CDR3: CASSPTALWGAETQYF; DNA: TGTGCCAGCAGCCCTACCGCCTTGTGGGGGGCAGAGACCCAGTACTTC
D: TRBD1; V: TRBV11-3; size: .; J: TRBJ2-1; CDR3: CASSRDRQSLEQFF; DNA: TGTGCCAGCAGCCGGGACAGGCAGTCACTTGAGCAGTTCTTC